The 29 T cell receptor beta chains presented below share a single source sample, sequenced in a study of cytomegalovirus exposure and HLA in healthy donors. PCR was performed using 60 Vbeta and 13 Jbeta primers. The method was immunoSEQ multiplex PCR; TCRdb's version includes in-frame clones alone and lacks a portion of them. The repertoire holds about 130,000 clones, with 74% as singletons. Sequencing was carried out using PBMCs. The receptor source for this set is a male donor in good health and CMV-seronegative.

V usage is TRBV30 and J usage is TRBJ2-2; 7 bases fit TRBD2. CDR1 and CDR2 from the germline V gene are GTSNPN and SVGIG (reference sequence). J lost 5 bases, V lost 4 bases, and 13 bases had no gene match. This CDR3 region has 16 residues. CDR3 sequence (DNA): TGTGCCTGGATGCCGGGGGAGGGCCCTCGGACCGGGGAGCTGTTTTTT. It codes for CAWMPGEGPRTGELFF.

V is TRBV29-1 and J is TRBJ1-1; 8 bases match TRBD1. The CDR3 spans 14 residues. Germline lookup yields CDR1 SQVTM and CDR2 ANQGSEA. The trim removed 4 bases at V and 1 base at J, leaving 5 bases unmatched. The CDR3 bases are TGCAGCGTTGCCCCCGGACAGGGGAACACTGAAGCTTTCTTT. Translated: CSVAPGQGNTEAFF. Full variable domain (missing parts from reference TRBV29-1 and TRBJ1-1): SAVISQKPSRDICQRGTSLTIQCQVDSQVTMMFWYRQQPGQSLTLIATANQGSEATYESGFVIDKFPISRPNLTFSTLTVSNMSPEDSSIYLCSVAPGQGNTEAFFGQGTRLTVV.

The chain joins TRBV27 to TRBJ2-3, with TRBD2 as a possible D gene (6 bases). This CDR3 is built from 14 residues. Germline V gene lookup returns CDR1 MNHEY and CDR2 SMNVEV (reference sequence). Between the trimmed V and J ends, which lost 2 bases and 5 bases, there was a span of 11 bases. The CDR3 sequence is CASSLNPAGDTQYF. The CDR3 nucleotides are TGTGCCAGCAGTTTAAATCCAGCGGGAGATACGCAGTATTTT.

This chain connects TRBV7-2 to TRBJ2-5; D possibly corresponds to TRBD2 (5 bases). V was trimmed by 1 base and J by 4 bases, leaving 10 bases between them. Germline assignment: CDR1 SGHTA and CDR2 FQGNSA. The CDR3 is made up of 14 amino acids. The CDR3 protein is CASSLGRGSETQYF. The CDR3 DNA sequence: TGTGCCAGCAGCTTAGGCCGGGGTTCAGAGACCCAGTACTTC.

A note on this clone: The junction shows a germline mismatch at one end, possibly a read error. The gene calls are TRBV7-9 and TRBJ1-5, with 8 bases matching TRBD1. The CDR3 is 16 amino acids. CDR1 SEHNR and CDR2 FQNEAQ come from the germline V gene (reference sequence). Written as DNA, the CDR3 is TGTTCCAGCAGCTTAGGAGGACAGGGTCGCAATCAGCCCCAGCATTTT. Its translation: CSSSLGGQGRNQPQHF. Using reference TRBV7-9 and TRBJ1-5 for the parts outside the CDR3, the full variable domain is DTGVSQNPRHKITKRGQNVTFRCDPISEHNRLYWYRQTLGQGPEFLTYFQNEAQLEKSRLLSDRFSAERPKGSFSTLEIQRTEQGDSAMYLCSSSLGGQGRNQPQHFGDGTRLSIL.

The genes are TRBV5-1 and TRBJ2-5; D remains ambiguous. Trimming cost V 4 bases and J 1 base, with 8 bases left between them. The CDR3 sequence is 13 residues long. Germline V CDR1 and CDR2: SGHRS, YFSETQ. The CDR3 sequence: CASSPQAQETQYF. The CDR3 DNA is TGCGCCAGCAGCCCTCAGGCCCAAGAGACCCAGTACTTC.

V is TRBV14 and J is TRBJ2-1; D perhaps matches TRBD2 (5 bases). Between the trimmed V and J ends, which lost 1 base and 13 bases, there was a span of 14 bases. Germline V gene data show CDR1 as SGHDN and CDR2 as FVKESK. The CDR3 runs to 13 residues. The CDR3 DNA is TGTGCCAGCAGCCAAGGTCGGCGGGTCGGTCAGTTCTTC. As protein: CASSQGRRVGQFF.

V usage is TRBV4-1 and J usage is TRBJ1-4; weak D call: TRBD1 (6 bases). V was trimmed by 0 bases and J by 0 bases, leaving 14 bases between them. Germline values: CDR1 MGHRA, CDR2 YSYEKL. The CDR3 covers 18 residues. CDR3 amino acids: CASSQDPFGQTTNEKLFF. CDR3 nucleotides: TGCGCCAGCAGCCAAGATCCGTTCGGACAGACAACTAATGAAAAACTGTTTTTT.

The chain couples TRBV4-3 to TRBJ1-4; D is possibly TRBD1 (6 bases). Germline loops: CDR1 LGHNA, CDR2 YSLEER. V was shortened by 6 bases and J by 2 bases, with 13 bases between the two germline ends. The CDR3 runs 15 residues. The CDR3 loop reads CASRNRVRTNEKLFF. The CDR3 DNA sequence: TGCGCCAGCAGAAACAGGGTCCGGACTAATGAAAAACTGTTTTTT.

The V and J genes are TRBV29-1 and TRBJ2-7; TRBD1 agrees at 9 bases. There are 15 residues in the CDR3. The V segment lost 4 bases and the J segment 7 bases; nucleotides outside the gene matches: 14. Germline V gene data show CDR1 as SQVTM and CDR2 as ANQGSEA. The CDR3 is CSVALVGQGIAEQYF. The CDR3 bases are TGCAGCGTTGCTTTGGTGGGACAGGGTATCGCGGAGCAGTACTTC.

The sample holds a few counts of this clone. The gene calls are TRBV5-4 and TRBJ2-5, with D tentatively TRBD1 (5 bases). Germline loops: CDR1 SGHNT, CDR2 YYREEE (reference sequence). Between the trimmed V and J ends, which lost 0 bases and 1 base, there was a span of 10 bases. The CDR3 extends over 15 amino acids. The CDR3 loop reads CASSLVGRAQETQYF. CDR3 sequence (DNA): TGTGCCAGCAGCTTGGTAGGCAGGGCCCAAGAGACCCAGTACTTC.

The gene calls are TRBV13 and TRBJ2-1; 9 nucleotides match TRBD2. V trimming: 2 bases; J trimming: 10 bases; junction bases outside the gene matches: 9. CDR3 size: 15 residues. Per germline, CDR1 PRHDT and CDR2 FYEKMQ (reference sequence). The CDR3 DNA reads TGTGCCAGCAGCTTAAGGCGGGAGGGCCAACGAGAGCAGTTCTTC. Protein product: CASSLRREGQREQFF.

V usage is TRBV4-1 and J usage is TRBJ2-2; 13 bases line up with TRBD2. The V segment lost 3 bases and the J segment 7 bases; nucleotides outside the gene matches: 5. The CDR3 runs to 16 residues. The V gene's germline CDR1 is MGHRA and CDR2 YSYEKL. The CDR3 bases are TGCGCCAGCAGCCACACCGGGACTAGCGGGATCGGGGAGCTGTTTTTT. It translates to CASSHTGTSGIGELFF.

This clone was picked up a small number of times. This chain links TRBV28 with TRBJ2-4, with 10 nucleotides matching TRBD2. The CDR3 loop spans 17 amino acids. V was clipped by 1 base and J by 1 base; unmatched bases: 4. Germline lookup yields CDR1 MDHEN and CDR2 SYDVKM. The CDR3 region is CASSLFGLAEAKNIQYF. CDR3 DNA: TGTGCCAGCAGTTTATTTGGACTAGCGGAGGCCAAAAACATTCAGTACTTC.

The chain carries TRBV10-3 and TRBJ1-2; 7 bases map to TRBD1. The CDR3 runs to 14 residues. J was trimmed by 2 bases and V by 6 bases; bases with no gene match: 6. In germline, CDR1 is ENHRY, CDR2 SYGVKD. Here the CDR3 reads CAIRDATGNYGYTF. In DNA, the CDR3 is TGTGCCATCAGGGATGCGACAGGGAACTATGGCTACACCTTC.

The J gene is TRBJ1-5, the V gene TRBV19, with 8 bases fitting TRBD1. The junction had 6 bases not matched to a gene; V was cut back by 5 bases and J by 0 bases. Per germline, CDR1 LNHDA and CDR2 SQIVND (reference sequence). The CDR3 has 16 amino acids. The CDR3 region has the DNA TGTGCCAGTAGTCGGGACAGGCGCCATAGCAATCAGCCCCAGCATTTT. Protein sequence: CASSRDRRHSNQPQHF.

The chain joins TRBV6-5 to TRBJ1-1; D is unclear. This CDR3 has 10 residues. Trimming took off 8 bases at V and 5 bases at J, with 6 bases between the two ends. CDR1 is MNHEY and CDR2 is SVGAGI in the germline V gene. CDR3 loop: CASGRTEAFF. The CDR3 nucleotides are TGTGCCAGCGGGAGAACTGAAGCTTTCTTT.

The chain carries TRBV28 and TRBJ1-5; D may be TRBD1 (6 bases). Germline V gives CDR1 MDHEN, CDR2 SYDVKM. This CDR3 has 16 amino acids. Trimming cost V 2 bases and J 4 bases, with 15 bases left between them. CDR3: CASSLPTGRGNQPQHF. In DNA, the CDR3 is TGTGCCAGCAGTTTACCAACAGGGCGCGGGAATCAGCCCCAGCATTTT.

This clone turned up a few times. The genes are TRBV11-3 and TRBJ2-1; 11 positions match TRBD2. Looked up from germline, CDR1 is SGHNT and CDR2 is YENEEA. The junction had 2 bases not matched to a gene; V was cut back by 1 base and J by 9 bases. The CDR3 runs 14 residues. The CDR3: CASSLVAGGREQFF. The CDR3 DNA reads TGTGCCAGCAGCTTAGTAGCGGGGGGGCGTGAGCAGTTCTTC.

V usage is TRBV18 and J usage is TRBJ1-5; a possible D gene is TRBD1 (5 bases). Germline assignment: CDR1 KGHSH and CDR2 LQKENI. The ends were cut back, 3 bases at V and 2 bases at J, with 11 bases in the middle. The CDR3 is 15 residues long. The CDR3 sequence: CASSPPGAGNQPQHF. CDR3 nucleotide sequence: TGTGCCAGCTCACCCCCTGGGGCCGGCAATCAGCCCCAGCATTTT.

The chain links TRBV29-1 to TRBJ1-2; 10 bases are shared with TRBD1. CDR1 and CDR2 from the germline V gene are SQVTM and ANQGSEA. The ends lost 4 bases at V and 5 bases at J; junction bases unmatched: 4. CDR3 length: 13 residues. The CDR3 spells CSVVGTGEYGYTF. The CDR3, as DNA: TGCAGCGTTGTGGGGACAGGGGAATATGGCTACACCTTC.

The rearrangement joins TRBV9 to TRBJ2-1, with D possibly matching TRBD2 (5 bases). This CDR3 has 16 amino acids. V lost 0 bases to trimming and J lost 1 base, with 11 bases between them. The germline V gene encodes CDR1 SGDLS and CDR2 YYNGEE. CDR3 coding DNA: TGTGCCAGCAGCGTAGGGAGGACTGGGTCCTACAATGAGCAGTTCTTC. Translating it yields CASSVGRTGSYNEQFF.

The chain joins TRBV6-6 to TRBJ2-7; 8 nucleotides match TRBD2. The CDR3 runs 15 residues. Germline assignment: CDR1 MNHNY and CDR2 SVGAGI (reference sequence). With 6 bases clipped from V and 5 bases from J, the junction kept 12 bases outside the gene matches. CDR3 region: CASRPSQAGVHEQYF. The CDR3 nucleotides are TGTGCCAGCAGACCAAGTCAAGCGGGGGTCCACGAGCAGTACTTC.

This clone was recorded a few times. This same CDR3 is encoded by further DNA sequences in the sample. The rearrangement joins TRBV4-3 to TRBJ2-3; 12 bases are a match to TRBD2. The CDR3 totals 16 residues. V trimming: 0 bases; J trimming: 4 bases; junction bases outside the gene matches: 2. Germline-derived CDR1 and CDR2 are LGHNA and YSLEER. The CDR3 sequence is CASSQDLAGGPDTQYF. CDR3 DNA: TGCGCCAGCAGCCAAGATCTAGCGGGAGGGCCAGATACGCAGTATTTT.

In DNA form, the CDR3 reads TGTGCCAGCAGCTTCCGACAGGGCGTTCATGGCTACACCTTC. Its translation is CASSFRQGVHGYTF. The chain joins TRBV7-2 to TRBJ1-2; 7 positions match TRBD1. CDR3 length: 14 residues. The V gene end was trimmed by 3 bases and the J gene end by 6 bases; junction bases not matched to a gene: 7. CDR1 is SGHTA, CDR2 FQGNSA, per germline.

This chain uses TRBV10-1 with TRBJ1-3; 7 bases line up with TRBD1. The CDR3 loop spans 17 amino acids. V was pared by 2 bases and J by 2 bases, with 9 bases of the junction left unmatched. Germline assignment: CDR1 WNHNN and CDR2 SYGVQD (reference sequence). The CDR3 protein is CASSEETGCLPGNTIYF. In nucleotides, the CDR3 is TGCGCCAGCAGTGAGGAGACAGGGTGCCTACCTGGAAACACCATATATTTT.

The chain is built from TRBV4-1 and TRBJ2-4; 8 bases agree with TRBD1. The CDR3 runs to 13 residues. Germline V gives CDR1 MGHRA, CDR2 YSYEKL. Trimming removed 4 bases from V and 7 bases from J; junction bases left unmatched: 3. For the CDR3, the DNA is TGCGCCAGCAGCCCACACAGGGGGAACATTCAGTACTTC. It encodes CASSPHRGNIQYF.

The chain employs TRBV28 and TRBJ1-5, with TRBD1 matching 12 bases. The CDR3 sequence is 19 residues long. V was clipped by 4 bases and J by 1 base; unmatched bases: 11. CDR1 MDHEN and CDR2 SYDVKM come from the germline V gene. The CDR3 loop is CASSSARGTGGESNQPQHF. The DNA for the CDR3 is TGTGCCAGCAGTTCAGCCCGCGGGACAGGGGGCGAGAGCAATCAGCCCCAGCATTTT.

This chain joins TRBV21-1 and TRBJ1-1; TRBD1 reflects the table's D call only, with no check against the DNA. TRBV21-1 is flagged as a pseudogene. The CDR3 is 14 residues long. DNA of the CDR3: TGTGCCAGCAGCCGATGGACAAGAAACACTGAAGCTTTCTTT. Encoded protein: CASSRWTRNTEAFF.